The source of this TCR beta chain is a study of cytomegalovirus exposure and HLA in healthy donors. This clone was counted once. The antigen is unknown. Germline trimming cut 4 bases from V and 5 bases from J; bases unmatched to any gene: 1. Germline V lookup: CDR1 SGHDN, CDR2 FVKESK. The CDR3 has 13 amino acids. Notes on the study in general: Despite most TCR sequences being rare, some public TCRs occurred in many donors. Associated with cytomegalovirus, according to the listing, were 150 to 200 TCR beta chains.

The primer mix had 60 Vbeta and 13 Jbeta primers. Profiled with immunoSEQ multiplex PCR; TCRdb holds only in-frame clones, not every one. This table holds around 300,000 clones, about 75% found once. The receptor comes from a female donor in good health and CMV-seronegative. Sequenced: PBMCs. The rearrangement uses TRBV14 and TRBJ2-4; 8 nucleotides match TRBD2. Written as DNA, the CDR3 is TGTGCCAGCAGCCGGACTAGCCAAAACATTCAGTACTTC. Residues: CASSRTSQNIQYF.